This T cell receptor (beta chain) came from a study of T cell changes during pregnancy in multiple sclerosis. The J segment lost 4 bases and the V segment lost 8 bases, leaving 8 bases of the junction unmatched. Germline lookup yields CDR1 LNHDA and CDR2 SQIVND (reference sequence). This CDR3 comprises 14 residues. The table came from immunoSEQ multiplex PCR; TCRdb's copy has only in-frame clones and leaves some out. The table shows about 80,000 clones, with around 94% occurring only once. The V gene is TRBV19, the J gene TRBJ2-7; TRBD2 aligns across 10 bases. This receptor was taken from a female donor in good health, enrolled as a control in a pregnancy study. This material consisted of peripheral blood, taken in the second trimester of pregnancy. CDR3 in DNA: TGTGCCAGTGGTCTAGCGGGAGAAGGATACGAGCAGTACTTC. Protein: CASGLAGEGYEQYF.